The TCR beta chain under discussion was sequenced for a study of response to subunit inactivated influenza vaccine. Study-level points and caveats: It was suggested by the authors that few new T cells are recruited by each seasonal influenza vaccination.

TCRdb processed the RT-PCR reads anew with MiXCR; each CDR3 protein has one entry. The sample carries some 640,000 distinct CDR3 sequences, approximately 15% recorded once. V lost 0 bases to trimming and J lost 6 bases, with 12 bases between them. In germline, CDR1 is SEHNR, CDR2 FQNEAQ (reference sequence). This CDR3 has 16 amino acids. This clonotype has more than one count but fewer than ten. Its matching antigen is unknown. This receptor was identified in a man aged 50 or older who received an inactivated influenza vaccine. This chain uses TRBV7-9 with TRBJ1-6; a weak D match, TRBD1 (6 bases). The material sequenced was PBMCs from blood, taken around 15 days before vaccination. The CDR3: CASSLAGLGANSPLHF. CDR3 bases: TGTGCCAGCAGCTTAGCTGGTCTGGGGGCTAATTCACCCCTCCACTTT. The variable domain in full, with the rest retrieved from reference TRBV7-9 and TRBJ1-6, is DTGVSQNPRHKITKRGQNVTFRCDPISEHNRLYWYRQTLGQGPEFLTYFQNEAQLEKSRLLSDRFSAERPKGSFSTLEIQRTEQGDSAMYLCASSLAGLGANSPLHFGNGTRLTVT.